The clone carrying this TCR beta chain was found once. No antigen is known for it. V lost 4 bases and J lost 5; bases outside the gene matches: 7. The CDR3 is made up of 15 amino acids. The germline V gene encodes CDR1 LNHDA and CDR2 SQIVND (reference sequence). In the PCR, 60 Vbeta and 13 Jbeta primers were used. Clones were sequenced by immunoSEQ multiplex PCR, and TCRdb holds only the in-frame ones, with some missing. The sample records under 200,000 clones, less than 90% being singletons. The sample belongs to a study of cytomegalovirus exposure and HLA in healthy donors. Study-wide points: In an earlier analysis, productive rearrangement rates for most beta V segments clustered near 87% or 30%. HLA allele associations emerged for roughly 17,000 TCR beta sequences in a later analysis, at 0.05 false discovery rate.

The chain couples TRBV19 to TRBJ2-2, with 7 nucleotides matching TRBD1. The receptor comes from a boy younger than 10 in good health and CMV-seronegative. The sample comprised PBMCs. The CDR3 DNA reads as TGTGCCAGTAGTACGACAGGGAGTGGAACCGGGGAGCTGTTTTTT. Amino acids: CASSTTGSGTGELFF.